These 9 T cell receptor beta chains originate from one sample sequenced in a study of blood T cell repertoires in COVID-19. TCRdb's copy holds only in-frame clones and misses some; the assay was immunoSEQ multiplex PCR. The data contain a few hundred thousand clones, 90% of them seen just once; the ten biggest clones take up about 6%. The sample was peripheral blood. The source is a woman aged 50 to 60 with COVID-19, enrolled during active disease.

The chain combines TRBV5-1 with TRBJ2-1, with TRBD2 as a possible D gene (6 bases). V lost 5 bases to trimming and J lost 5 bases, with 14 bases between them. The length of the CDR3 is 14 residues. Germline assignment: CDR1 SGHRS and CDR2 YFSETQ. The CDR3 loop reads CASRTGGGDNEQFF. The CDR3, as DNA: TGCGCCAGCAGGACCGGGGGTGGAGACAATGAGCAGTTCTTC.

This clone was detected only a few times. V gene TRBV5-1 combines with J gene TRBJ2-2, with 13 bases identical to TRBD2. The CDR3 extends over 16 amino acids. Germline V gene data show CDR1 as SGHRS and CDR2 as YFSETQ. V was clipped by 2 bases and J by 6 bases; unmatched bases: 4. Here the CDR3 reads CASSLTSGRASGELFF. CDR3 bases: TGCGCCAGCAGCTTAACTAGCGGGAGGGCCTCCGGGGAGCTGTTTTTT.

This chain uses TRBV11-2 with TRBJ2-1; D perhaps matches TRBD1 (6 bases). Trimming pared 4 bases from V and 6 bases from J, leaving 16 bases between. The CDR3 spans 15 residues. Germline V lookup: CDR1 SGHAT, CDR2 FQNNGV. For the CDR3, the DNA is TGTGCCAGCAGCTCCCTCCCCGGACAGTCCAATGAGCAGTTCTTC. Its protein product is CASSSLPGQSNEQFF.

This clone occurred a few times. The CDR3 DNA is TGTGCCAGCAGCCTCCAGGGCTGGGGCTATGGCTACACCTTC. It translates to CASSLQGWGYGYTF. The chain couples TRBV6-5 to TRBJ1-2; a possible D gene is TRBD1 (5 bases). Trimming took off 6 bases at V and 4 bases at J, with 15 bases between the two ends. Germline lookup yields CDR1 MNHEY and CDR2 SVGAGI. CDR3 size: 14 residues.

CDR3 protein: CASSEDQGSTYEQYF. In DNA form, the CDR3 reads TGTGCCAGCTCTGAAGATCAGGGTTCCACCTACGAGCAGTACTTC. J is TRBJ2-7 and V is TRBV2; the D gene is possibly TRBD1 (5 bases). The CDR3 has 15 residues. Trimming took off 8 bases at V and 2 bases at J, with 19 bases between the two ends. Germline assignment: CDR1 SNHLY and CDR2 FYNNEI.

DNA of the CDR3: TGTGCCACCAGTGATCCCCGGGAGGGCCCTAATCAGCCCCAGCATTTT. Its translation: CATSDPREGPNQPQHF. The chain has TRBV24-1 and TRBJ1-5; D ambiguous. This CDR3 contains 16 residues. Trimming took 3 bases from V and 4 from J, leaving 15 bases between them. Looked up from germline, CDR1 is KGHDR and CDR2 is SFDVKD.

The rearrangement links TRBV29-1 to TRBJ2-1; TRBD1 is a possible D gene (6 bases). Germline CDR1 is SQVTM and CDR2 is ANQGSEA. The length of the CDR3 is 12 residues. Trimming took off 3 bases at V and 5 bases at J, with 8 bases between the two ends. CDR3 coding DNA: TGCAGCGTTGAGGGACACGACAATGAGCAGTTCTTC. Translating gives CSVEGHDNEQFF.

This chain joins TRBV7-9 and TRBJ2-7; 7 bases fit TRBD2. The CDR3 is 16 residues long. V was clipped by 1 base and J by 6 bases; unmatched bases: 12. Germline V gene lookup returns CDR1 SEHNR and CDR2 FQNEAQ (reference sequence). CDR3 coding DNA: TGTGCCAGCAGCTTAGGAGTGAGCGGGGAGCTTAGCGAGCAGTACTTC. Translating it yields CASSLGVSGELSEQYF.

The DNA of the CDR3 is TGTGCCAGCAGCCAAGGAGCAACTAATGAAAAACTGTTTTTT. This codes for CASSQGATNEKLFF. The J gene is TRBJ1-4, the V gene TRBV3-1 (or the pseudogene TRBV3-2); D remains ambiguous. The CDR3 extends over 14 amino acids. V was shortened by 1 base and J by 0 bases, with 3 bases between the two germline ends. Germline V lookup: CDR1 LGHDT, CDR2 YNNKEL (reference sequence).